The clone carrying this T cell receptor (beta chain) occurred a few times. Its specificity is unknown. This sample was included in a study of cytomegalovirus exposure and HLA in healthy donors. Broader study findings: In vitro testing confirmed three CMV-associated chains as specific for CMV antigens.

The PCR made use of 60 Vbeta and 13 Jbeta primers. Produced via immunoSEQ multiplex PCR; TCRdb's table is partial and in-frame only. The sample holds about 160,000 clones; roughly 80% are singletons and the top ten take about 4.6%. In germline, CDR1 is DFQATT, CDR2 SNEGSKA (reference sequence). The CDR3 has 11 residues. Trimming took 1 base from V and 5 from J, leaving 5 bases between them. The rearrangement links TRBV20-1 to TRBJ1-1; D gene uncertain. The sequencing input was PBMCs. The receptor was isolated from a man aged 35-49 years in good health and CMV-seronegative. In DNA, the CDR3 is TGCAGTGCTAGAGCCGAGACTGAAGCTTTCTTT. Encoded protein: CSARAETEAFF.